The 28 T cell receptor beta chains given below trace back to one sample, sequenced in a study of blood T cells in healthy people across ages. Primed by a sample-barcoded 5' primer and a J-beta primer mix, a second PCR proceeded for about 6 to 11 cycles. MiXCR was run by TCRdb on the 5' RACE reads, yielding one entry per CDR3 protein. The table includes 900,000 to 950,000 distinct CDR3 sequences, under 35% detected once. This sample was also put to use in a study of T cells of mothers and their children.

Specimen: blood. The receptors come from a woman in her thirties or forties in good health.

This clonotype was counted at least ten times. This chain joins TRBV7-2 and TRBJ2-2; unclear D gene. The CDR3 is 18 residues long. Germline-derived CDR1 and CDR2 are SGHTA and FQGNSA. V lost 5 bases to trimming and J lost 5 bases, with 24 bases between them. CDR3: CASSPDLLNRRRTGELFF. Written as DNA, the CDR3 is TGTGCCAGCAGCCCTGACCTCTTAAACCGAAGACGGACCGGGGAGCTGTTTTTT.

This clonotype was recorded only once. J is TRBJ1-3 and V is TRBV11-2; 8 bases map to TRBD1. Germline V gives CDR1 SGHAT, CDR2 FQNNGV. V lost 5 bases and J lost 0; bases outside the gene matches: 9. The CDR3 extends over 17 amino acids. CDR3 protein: CASSRSTGTGSGNTIYF. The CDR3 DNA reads TGTGCCAGCAGCAGAAGTACCGGGACAGGCTCTGGAAACACCATATATTTT.

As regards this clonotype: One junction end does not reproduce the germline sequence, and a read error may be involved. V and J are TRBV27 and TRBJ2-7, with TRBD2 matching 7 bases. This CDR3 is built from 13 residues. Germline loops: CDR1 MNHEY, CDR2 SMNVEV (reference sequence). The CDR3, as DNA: TGTGCCAGCAGCTTATGGGAGGGCTACGAGCAGTACTTC. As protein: CASSLWEGYEQYF.

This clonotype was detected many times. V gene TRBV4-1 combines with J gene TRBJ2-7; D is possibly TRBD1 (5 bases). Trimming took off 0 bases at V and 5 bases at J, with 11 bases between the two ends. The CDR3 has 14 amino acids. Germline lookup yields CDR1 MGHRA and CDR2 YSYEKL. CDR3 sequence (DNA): TGCGCCAGCAGCCAAGAGTCACAGGTCCACGAGCAGTACTTC. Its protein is CASSQESQVHEQYF.

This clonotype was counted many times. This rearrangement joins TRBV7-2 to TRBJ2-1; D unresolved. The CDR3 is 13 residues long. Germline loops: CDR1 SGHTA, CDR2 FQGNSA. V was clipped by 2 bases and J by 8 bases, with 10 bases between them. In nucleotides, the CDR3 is TGTGCCAGCAGCTTATGGGGTGTGCATGAGCAGTTCTTC. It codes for CASSLWGVHEQFF.

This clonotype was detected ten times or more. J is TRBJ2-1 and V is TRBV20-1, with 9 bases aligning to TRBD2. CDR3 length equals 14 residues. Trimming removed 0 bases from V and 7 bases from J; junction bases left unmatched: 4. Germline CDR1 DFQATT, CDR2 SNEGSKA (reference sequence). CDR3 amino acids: CSARDSGGRNEQFF. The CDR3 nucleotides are TGCAGTGCTAGAGATAGCGGGGGTAGGAATGAGCAGTTCTTC.

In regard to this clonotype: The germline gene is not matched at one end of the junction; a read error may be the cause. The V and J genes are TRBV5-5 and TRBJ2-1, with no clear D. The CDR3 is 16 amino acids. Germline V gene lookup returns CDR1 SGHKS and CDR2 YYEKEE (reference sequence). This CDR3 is CTSSLGGTPSYNEQFF. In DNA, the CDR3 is TGTACCAGCAGCTTGGGCGGCACCCCGTCCTACAATGAGCAGTTCTTC.

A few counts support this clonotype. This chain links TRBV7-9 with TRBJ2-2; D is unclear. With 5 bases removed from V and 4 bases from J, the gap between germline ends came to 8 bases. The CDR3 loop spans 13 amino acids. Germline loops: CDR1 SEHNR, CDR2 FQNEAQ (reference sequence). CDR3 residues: CASSLSTTGELFF. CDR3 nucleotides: TGTGCCAGCAGCCTGTCCACCACCGGGGAGCTGTTTTTT.

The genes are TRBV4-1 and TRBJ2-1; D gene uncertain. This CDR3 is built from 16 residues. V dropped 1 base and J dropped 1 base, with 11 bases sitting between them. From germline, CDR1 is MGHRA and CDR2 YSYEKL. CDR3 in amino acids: CASSQGLVLSYNEQFF. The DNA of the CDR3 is TGCGCCAGCAGCCAAGGGCTGGTCTTATCCTACAATGAGCAGTTCTTC.

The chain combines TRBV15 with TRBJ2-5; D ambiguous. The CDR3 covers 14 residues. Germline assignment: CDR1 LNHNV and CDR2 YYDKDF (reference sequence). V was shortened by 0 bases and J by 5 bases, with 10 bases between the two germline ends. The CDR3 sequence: CATSRDPGGETQYF. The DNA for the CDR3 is TGTGCCACCAGCAGAGATCCGGGTGGGGAGACCCAGTACTTC.

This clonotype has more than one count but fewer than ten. CDR3 region: CASSLGGNRGYEQYF. CDR3 DNA: TGTGCCAGCAGCTTAGGGGGAAATCGAGGCTACGAGCAGTACTTC. The chain carries TRBV13 and TRBJ2-7; no reliable D call. The germline V gene encodes CDR1 PRHDT and CDR2 FYEKMQ (reference sequence). The CDR3 covers 15 residues. V shed 0 bases and J shed 3 bases, with 12 bases lying between them.

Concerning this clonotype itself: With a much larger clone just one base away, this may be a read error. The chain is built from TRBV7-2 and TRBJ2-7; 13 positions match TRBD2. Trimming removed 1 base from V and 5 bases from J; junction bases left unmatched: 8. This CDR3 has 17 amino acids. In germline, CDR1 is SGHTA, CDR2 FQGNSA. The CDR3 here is CASSLGARLAGGDEQYF. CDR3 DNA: TGTGCCAGCAGCTTAGGGGCCCGACTAGCGGGGGGAGACGAGCAGTACTTC.

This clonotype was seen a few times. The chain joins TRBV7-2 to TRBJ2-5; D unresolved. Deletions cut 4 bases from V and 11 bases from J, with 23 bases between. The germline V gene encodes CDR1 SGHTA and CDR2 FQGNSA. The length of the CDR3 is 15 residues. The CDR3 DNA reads TGTGCCAGCAGCTACCTTTCCCTAGTCAGCGTTGAGCAGTACTTC. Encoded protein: CASSYLSLVSVEQYF.

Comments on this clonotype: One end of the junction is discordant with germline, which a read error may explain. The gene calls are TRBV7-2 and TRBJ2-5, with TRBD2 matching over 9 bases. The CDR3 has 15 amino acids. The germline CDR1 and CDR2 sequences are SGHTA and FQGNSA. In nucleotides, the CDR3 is TGTGCCAACAGCTTAGGTAGCGGGGGAGTGGAGACCCAGTACTTC. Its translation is CANSLGSGGVETQYF.

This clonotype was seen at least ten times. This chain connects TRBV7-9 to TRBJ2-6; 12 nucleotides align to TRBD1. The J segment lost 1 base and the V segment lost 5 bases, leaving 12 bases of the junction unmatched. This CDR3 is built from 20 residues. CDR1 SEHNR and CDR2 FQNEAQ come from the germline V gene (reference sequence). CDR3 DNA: TGTGCCAGCAGCCAAAGACGACCGGGACAGGGGGCGTCTGGGGCCAACGTCCTGACTTTC. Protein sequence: CASSQRRPGQGASGANVLTF.

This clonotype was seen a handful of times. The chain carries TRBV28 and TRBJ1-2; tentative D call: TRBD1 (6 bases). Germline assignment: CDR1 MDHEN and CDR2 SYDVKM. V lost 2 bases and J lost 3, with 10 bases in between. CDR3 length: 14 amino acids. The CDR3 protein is CASSLGQIHYGYTF. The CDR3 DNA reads TGTGCCAGCAGTTTAGGACAGATACACTATGGCTACACCTTC.

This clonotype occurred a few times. The CDR3 here is CASRSNLQAFF. CDR3 in DNA: TGTGCCAGCAGATCTAACCTCCAAGCTTTCTTT. The V gene is TRBV28, the J gene TRBJ1-1, with no clear D. Trimming took off 6 bases at V and 9 bases at J, with 11 bases between the two ends. This CDR3 spans 11 amino acids. Per germline, CDR1 MDHEN and CDR2 SYDVKM.

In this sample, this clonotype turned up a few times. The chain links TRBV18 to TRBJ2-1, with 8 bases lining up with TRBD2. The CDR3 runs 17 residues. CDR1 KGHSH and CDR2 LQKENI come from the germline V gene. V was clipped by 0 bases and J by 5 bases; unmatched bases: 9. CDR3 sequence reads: CASSPPLVAGIHNEQFF. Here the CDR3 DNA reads TGTGCCAGCTCACCACCCCTGGTAGCGGGGATCCACAATGAGCAGTTCTTC.

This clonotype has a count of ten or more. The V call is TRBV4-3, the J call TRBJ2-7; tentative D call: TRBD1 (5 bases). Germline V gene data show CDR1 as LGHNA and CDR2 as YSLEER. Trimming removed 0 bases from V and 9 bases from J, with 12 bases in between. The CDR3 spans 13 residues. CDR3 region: CASSQEHQGRQYF. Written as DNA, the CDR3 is TGCGCCAGCAGCCAAGAACATCAGGGTCGGCAGTACTTC.

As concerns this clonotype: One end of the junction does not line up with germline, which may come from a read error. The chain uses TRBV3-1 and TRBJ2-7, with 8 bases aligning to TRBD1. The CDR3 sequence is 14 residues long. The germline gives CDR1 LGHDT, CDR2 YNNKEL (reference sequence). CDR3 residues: CANSPGQGWYEQYF. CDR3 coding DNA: TGTGCCAACAGCCCCGGACAGGGCTGGTACGAGCAGTACTTC.

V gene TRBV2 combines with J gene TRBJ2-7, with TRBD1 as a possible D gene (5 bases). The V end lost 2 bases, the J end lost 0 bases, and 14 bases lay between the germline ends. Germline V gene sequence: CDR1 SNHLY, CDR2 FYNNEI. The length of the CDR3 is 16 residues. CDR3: CASSEHGAGSSYEQYF. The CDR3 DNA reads TGTGCCAGCAGTGAACATGGTGCAGGGTCCTCCTACGAGCAGTACTTC.

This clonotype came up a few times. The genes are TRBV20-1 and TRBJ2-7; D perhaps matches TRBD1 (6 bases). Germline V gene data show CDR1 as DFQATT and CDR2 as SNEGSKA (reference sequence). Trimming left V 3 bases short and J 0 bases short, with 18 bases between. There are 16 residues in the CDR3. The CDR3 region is CSARGLGGQSSYEQYF. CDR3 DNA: TGCAGTGCTAGGGGTTTAGGAGGACAGTCCTCCTACGAGCAGTACTTC.

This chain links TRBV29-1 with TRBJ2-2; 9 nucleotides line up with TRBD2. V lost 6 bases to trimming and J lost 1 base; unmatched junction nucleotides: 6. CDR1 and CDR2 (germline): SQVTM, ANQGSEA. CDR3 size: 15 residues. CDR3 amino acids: CSVRLADKNTGELFF. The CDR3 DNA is TGCAGCGTGCGACTAGCGGATAAGAACACCGGGGAGCTGTTTTTT.

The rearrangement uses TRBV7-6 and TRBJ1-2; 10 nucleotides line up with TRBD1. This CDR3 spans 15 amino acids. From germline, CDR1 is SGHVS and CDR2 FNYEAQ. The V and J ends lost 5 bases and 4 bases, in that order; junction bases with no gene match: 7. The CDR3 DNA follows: TGTGCCAGCAGCCGGGAGACAGGGGGCAGCTATGGCTACACCTTC. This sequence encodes CASSRETGGSYGYTF.

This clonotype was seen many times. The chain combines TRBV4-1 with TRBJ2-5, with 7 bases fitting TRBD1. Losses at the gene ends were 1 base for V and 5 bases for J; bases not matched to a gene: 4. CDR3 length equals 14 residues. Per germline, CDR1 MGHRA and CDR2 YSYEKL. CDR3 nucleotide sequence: TGCGCCAGCAGCCAAGTCCAGGGGGTTGAGACCCAGTACTTC. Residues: CASSQVQGVETQYF.

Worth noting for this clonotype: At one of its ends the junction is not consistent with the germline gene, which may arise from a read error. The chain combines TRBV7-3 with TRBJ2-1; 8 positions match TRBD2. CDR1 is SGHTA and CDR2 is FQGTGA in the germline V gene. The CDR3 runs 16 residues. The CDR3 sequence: CASSLSAGASYDEQFF. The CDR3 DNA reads TGTGCCAGCAGCTTATCAGCGGGGGCGTCCTACGATGAGCAGTTCTTC. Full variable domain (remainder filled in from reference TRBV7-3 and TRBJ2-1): GAGVSQTPSNKVTEKGKYVELRCDPISGHTALYWYRQSLGQGPEFLIYFQGTGAADDSGLPNDRFFAVRPEGSVSTLKIQRTERGDSAVYLCASSLSAGASYDEQFFGPGTRLTVL.

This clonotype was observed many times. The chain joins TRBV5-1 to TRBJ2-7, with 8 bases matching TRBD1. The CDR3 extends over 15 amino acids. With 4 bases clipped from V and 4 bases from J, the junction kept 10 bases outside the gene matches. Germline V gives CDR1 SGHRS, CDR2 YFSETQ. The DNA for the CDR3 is TGCGCCAGCAGCAGACTCCGGGACAGGACTTACGAGCAGTACTTC. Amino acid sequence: CASSRLRDRTYEQYF.

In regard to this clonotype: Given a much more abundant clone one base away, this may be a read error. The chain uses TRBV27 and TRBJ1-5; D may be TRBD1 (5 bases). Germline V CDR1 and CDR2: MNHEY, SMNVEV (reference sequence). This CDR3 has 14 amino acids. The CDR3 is CASSLYGGDQPRHF. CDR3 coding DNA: TGTGCCAGCAGTTTATATGGGGGAGACCAGCCCCGGCATTTT.